The following is a T cell receptor (beta chain) sequence with its context. The target antigen is unknown. CDR3 length equals 13 residues. Looked up from germline, CDR1 is MDHEN and CDR2 is SYDVKM. V shed 5 bases and J 10 bases; nucleotides not matched to a gene: 9. This sample is part of a study of blood T cells in healthy people across ages. Overall study results and limits: There were more naive CD4+ cells and higher diversity in long-lived donors than in aged donors. Naive T cell percentage strongly correlated with TCR beta diversity.

The second PCR ran roughly 7 to 12 cycles with a sample-barcoded 5' primer and J-beta primers. MiXCR, run by TCRdb on the 5' RACE reads, gives a single entry per CDR3 protein. Here the sample spans 700,000 or so distinct CDR3 sequences, over 20% being singletons. This chain uses TRBV28 with TRBJ1-2, with TRBD1 identical over 8 bases. This clonotype was obtained from a man in his 70s in good health. Sequenced material: blood. The CDR3 DNA reads as TGTGCCAGCAGTACGAACAGGGGGTTGTTCTACACCTTC. This encodes CASSTNRGLFYTF.